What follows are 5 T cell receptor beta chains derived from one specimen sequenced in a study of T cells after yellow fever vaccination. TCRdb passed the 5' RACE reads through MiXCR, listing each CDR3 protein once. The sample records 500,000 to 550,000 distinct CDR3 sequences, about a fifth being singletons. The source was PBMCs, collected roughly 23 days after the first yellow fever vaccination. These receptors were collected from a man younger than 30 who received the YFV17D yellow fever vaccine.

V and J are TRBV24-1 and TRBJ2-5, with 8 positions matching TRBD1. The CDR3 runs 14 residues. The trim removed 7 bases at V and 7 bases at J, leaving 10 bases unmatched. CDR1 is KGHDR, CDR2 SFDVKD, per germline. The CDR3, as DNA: TGTGCCACCAGCCCGACAGGGGAGGTCGGGACCCAGTACTTC. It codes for CATSPTGEVGTQYF.

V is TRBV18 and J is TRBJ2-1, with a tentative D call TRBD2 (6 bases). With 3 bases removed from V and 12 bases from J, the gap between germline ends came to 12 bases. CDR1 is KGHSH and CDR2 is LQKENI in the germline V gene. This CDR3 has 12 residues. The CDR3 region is CASSPAAGGQFF. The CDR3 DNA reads TGTGCCAGCTCACCCGCCGCCGGGGGGCAGTTCTTC. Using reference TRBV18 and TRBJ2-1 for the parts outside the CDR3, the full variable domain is NAGVMQNPRHLVRRRGQEARLRCSPMKGHSHVYWYRQLPEEGLKFMVYLQKENIIDESGMPKERFSAEFPKEGPSILRIQQVVRGDSAAYFCASSPAAGGQFFGPGTRLTVL.

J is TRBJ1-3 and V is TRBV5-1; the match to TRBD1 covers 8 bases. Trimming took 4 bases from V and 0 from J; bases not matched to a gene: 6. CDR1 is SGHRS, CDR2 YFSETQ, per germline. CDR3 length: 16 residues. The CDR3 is CASSTGQADSGNTIYF. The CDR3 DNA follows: TGCGCCAGCAGCACGGGACAGGCGGACTCTGGAAACACCATATATTTT. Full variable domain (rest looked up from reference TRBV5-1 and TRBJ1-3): KAGVTQTPRYLIKTRGQQVTLSCSPISGHRSVSWYQQTPGQGLQFLFEYFSETQRNKGNFPGRFSGRQFSNSRSEMNVSTLELGDSALYLCASSTGQADSGNTIYFGEGSWLTVV.

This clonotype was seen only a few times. CDR3 sequence: CASSSGTGGADTQYF. The CDR3 DNA reads TGCGCCAGCAGCTCCGGGACAGGGGGCGCGGATACGCAGTATTTT. The genes are TRBV5-1 and TRBJ2-3, with 12 bases lining up with TRBD1. The CDR3 length is 15 residues. Trimming at V came to 3 bases and at J to 6 bases, leaving 5 bases not matched to a gene. Germline loops: CDR1 SGHRS, CDR2 YFSETQ.

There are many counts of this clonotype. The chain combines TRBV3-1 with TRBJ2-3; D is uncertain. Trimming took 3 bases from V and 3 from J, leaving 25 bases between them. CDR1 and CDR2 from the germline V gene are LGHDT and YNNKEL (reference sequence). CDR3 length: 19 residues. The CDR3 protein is CASSHPSFSARQATDTQYF. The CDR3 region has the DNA TGTGCCAGCAGCCACCCTTCTTTTTCCGCACGTCAAGCAACAGATACGCAGTATTTT.